What follows is one T cell receptor beta chain and its context. Antigen specificity is unknown. Generated by immunoSEQ multiplex PCR, the TCRdb table keeps only in-frame clones and is missing some. The sample has tens of thousands of clones, about 81% seen once. This sample stems from a study of T cell responses to AZD1222 COVID-19 vaccine. The CDR3 runs 15 residues. V gave up 5 bases and J gave up 4 bases; unmatched junction bases: 8. CDR1 MNHEY and CDR2 SVGAGI come from the germline V gene. Study-level points and caveats: Seropositivity was recorded at baseline in only 6 or 7 AZD1222 recipients. Along spike, vaccine-associated CD4 TCRs were found throughout, with dominance at 160-218 and 743-854. Increased Spike-specific TCR breadth and depth were observed after two AZD1222 doses.

This sequence originates from an adult in good health. The sample in question was peripheral blood, obtained on day 0 of AZD1222 vaccination. The rearrangement links TRBV6-5 to TRBJ2-7; TRBD1 matches at 10 bases. The CDR3 reads CASSPTSGQGYEQYF. The CDR3 region has the DNA TGTGCCAGCAGTCCTACCTCGGGACAGGGGTACGAGCAGTACTTC.